This T cell receptor (beta chain) is drawn from a study of cytomegalovirus exposure and HLA in healthy donors. For the study at large: Researchers previously reported finding just under 120 million unique TCR beta sequences from around 200 million T cells.

The sample holds a few counts of this clone. Its target is unknown. Notes on the study in general: Using a false discovery rate of 0.05, a later analysis showed that roughly 16,000 TCR beta sequences were associated with HLA alleles. From TCR beta sequences, most subjects' HLA-A and HLA-B alleles were reportedly predicted accurately.

Primers for the PCR totalled 60 Vbeta and 13 Jbeta. Sequenced by immunoSEQ multiplex PCR; TCRdb stores in-frame clones only, minus some. Among 90,000 to 150,000 clones listed, 75% to 80% were seen once. The CDR3 loop spans 14 amino acids. The germline V gene encodes CDR1 LGHNA and CDR2 YSLEER. V lost 0 bases to trimming and J lost 2 bases, with 7 bases between them. The V and J genes are TRBV4-3 and TRBJ1-2; D unclear. The TCR comes from a woman aged 30 to 39 in good health and CMV-seropositive. Sequencing was carried out using PBMCs. The CDR3 sequence: CASSQDSGNYGYTF. CDR3 DNA: TGCGCCAGCAGCCAAGATTCGGGGAACTATGGCTACACCTTC.